This T cell receptor (beta chain) was obtained from a study of identifying expanded T cells in peripheral blood. Collection occurred without any documented infections or immune events in donors. Findings and caveats of the study: Approximately 1.1 clones differed between technical replicates, versus around 15 and 19 over time.

Profiling relied on immunoSEQ multiplex PCR, and the TCRdb table lists in-frame clones only, not all of them. Here the sample spans about 98,000 clones, 70% to 90% being singletons. This clone was seen more than once but under ten times. Antigen unknown. V was clipped by 1 base and J by 8 bases, with 14 bases between them. This CDR3 comprises 15 residues. Germline lookup yields CDR1 SGHTA and CDR2 FQGNSA. The gene calls are TRBV7-2 and TRBJ1-4; possible D gene TRBD1, 6 bases. The receptor's source is a person aged 18-70 years in good health. The sequenced material came from blood. CDR3 in DNA: TGTGCCAGCAGCTTAGACGGGGGCGAGAGGGAAAAACTGTTTTTT. This translates into CASSLDGGEREKLFF.